This TCR beta chain was captured in a study of cytomegalovirus exposure and HLA in healthy donors. Findings and limits, study-wide: In vitro testing confirmed a few CMV-associated chains as specific for CMV antigens. When analyzed later, the rates of TCR association showed variation by HLA locus, with DRB1 the most and HLA-C the fewest. Rare TCR sequences predominated, though certain public TCRs were found in many donors.

Use of 60 Vbeta and 13 Jbeta primers characterized the PCR. Produced via immunoSEQ multiplex PCR; TCRdb's table is partial and in-frame only. Found here are approximately 150,000 clones; the top ten clones hold 0.96%. Germline CDR1 reads MNHEY; CDR2 reads SVGAGI. With 0 bases removed from V and 0 bases from J, the gap between germline ends came to 9 bases. This CDR3 has 16 amino acids. To note about this clone: What it recognizes is unknown.

Source material: PBMCs. The rearrangement uses TRBV6-5 and TRBJ1-3; D is uncertain. This receptor was obtained from a male donor in good health and CMV-seronegative. CDR3 in DNA: TGTGCCAGCAGTTACTCGGGCAGAAGCTCTGGAAACACCATATATTTT. As protein: CASSYSGRSSGNTIYF.